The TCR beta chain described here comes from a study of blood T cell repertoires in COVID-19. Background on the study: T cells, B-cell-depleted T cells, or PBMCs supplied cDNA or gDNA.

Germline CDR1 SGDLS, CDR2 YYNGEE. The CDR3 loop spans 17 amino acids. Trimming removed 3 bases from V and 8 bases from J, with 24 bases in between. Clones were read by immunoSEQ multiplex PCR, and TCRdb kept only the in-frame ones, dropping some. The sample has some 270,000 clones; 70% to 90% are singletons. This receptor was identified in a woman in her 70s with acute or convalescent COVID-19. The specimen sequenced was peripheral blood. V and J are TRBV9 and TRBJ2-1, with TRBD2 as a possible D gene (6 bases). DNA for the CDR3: TGTGCCAGCAGCGATACGGGCCTTCTCCGGGGGATCGATGAGCAGTTCTTC. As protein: CASSDTGLLRGIDEQFF.